This T cell receptor (beta chain) was sequenced in a study of T cells in Graves' hyperthyroidism and ophthalmopathy (dated 2019 in TCRdb). General notes on the study: Peripheral blood was collected at initial diagnosis, before any treatment. A discovery cohort of 95 to 100 patients, 43 with Graves' ophthalmopathy and under 60 with stable Graves' hyperthyroidism, was used to find distinguishing TCR V-J signatures. Prospective prediction of ophthalmopathy was tested in an independent validation cohort of 18 hyperthyroidism patients and 17 patients who later progressed to ophthalmopathy. Thyroid tissue and blood T-cell repertoires from more than 5 Graves' hyperthyroidism patients were also compared in the study. The paper reports TCR Vbeta CDR3 sequencing of roughly 140 peripheral blood samples: 40 or so ophthalmopathy, under 80 hyperthyroidism and approximately 17 progressor patients. After blood sampling, hyperthyroidism patients were treated with methimazole at a starting dose of 30 mg daily, and ophthalmopathy patients were treated with high-dose intravenous methylprednisolone. The 75 to 100 discovery patients were randomly split 7:3 into training and test sets.

The TCR beta CDR3 regions were amplified from the RNA transcripts. For the first round of RT-PCR on the TCR CDR3, the HTBI primer set was used together with the Qiagen OneStep RT-PCR kit. Libraries were constructed in a second round of multiplex PCR, after which size selection and purification were performed. The libraries were sequenced on an Illumina HiSeq2000 using paired-end 100 bp reads. The authors processed their data as follows. Raw data were processed with SOAPnuke, discarding reads with adapters, uncalled bases, mean Phred below 15, or no exact constant-primer or identifier match. High-quality paired reads were merged with COPE v1.2.5, and unique nucleotide sequences were defined as clonotypes. MiTCR v1.1 was used to align the clonotypes against IMGT TRBV, TRBD and TRBJ reference segments. The analysis was restricted to V-J combinations with a frequency above 0.0001, which together covered 99% to 99.2% of the repertoires. A TCS score was defined as the ratio between F50 (clonal expansion) and ExV (chaos), using BLOSUM62-based TCRdist between CDR3 peptides within each V-J. Welch's t-statistics and random forest reduced around 550 V-J features to about 12, which were used in a naive Bayes classifier (R e1071). TCRdb took the public reads, trimmed them with fastp at Q25, ran MiXCR for clone calling and kept in-frame beta chains. Each entry merges the rows of one CDR3 protein and shows their most common DNA and genes. The V and J calls, along with clone size, are taken from TCRdb and not from the paper's own processing. Counted in this sample were about half a million distinct CDR3 sequences; about 16% of them appeared once. Clones ranked in the top ten supply 25% to 35% of the sample.

In the ophthalmopathy patients, disease was moderately to severely active, with a Clinical Activity Score of 3 or more, a NOSPECS grade of 4 or more, and a duration of less than 3 months. Patients with uncontrolled infections, other autoimmune diseases, pregnancy or lactation were excluded. Diagnoses were established on the basis of clinical symptoms, serum thyroxine and TRAb, thyroid ultrasound, and orbital computed tomography. PBMCs were isolated from 7.5 to 10 ml of fresh peripheral blood by Ficoll-Paque density gradient centrifugation. Total RNA was extracted using Trizol reagent, and RNA quality was assessed on an Agilent 2100 Bioanalyzer. This clonotype was detected only a few times. Which antigen it targets is not known. The record has no base qualities; no much larger clone is one base away. Overall study outcomes, separate from this receptor: Blood samples also contained most of the expanded thyroid clonotypes (frequency above 0.001), which suggests that blood repertoires may reflect thyroid immune responses. No statistical method was used to fix the sample size in advance, and group allocation was not hidden from the investigators. In validation, the model predicted progression to ophthalmopathy a median of about 6 months before onset, with approximately 71% sensitivity and about 72% specificity. In cross-validation, a model built on a 13 V-J signature told ophthalmopathy apart from stable hyperthyroidism with approximately 90% sensitivity and around 81% specificity, and in testing the same model reached 80%/75%.

V and J lose 3 bases and 5 bases, and a span of 16 bases separates them. The CDR3 contains 16 residues, cysteine and phenylalanine counted. Only the CDR3 portion is preserved as DNA: 48 bases, with reading frame beginning at the first base. This receptor was obtained from a woman in her twenties or thirties with Graves' ophthalmopathy. The sequence links TRBV12-3 or TRBV12-4 to TRBJ2-2; no D gene is confidently identified. The sample consisted of blood. The DNA reads as follows: TGTGCCAGCAGTTTCGACCCGTCCCGAGTAACCGGGGAGCTGTTTTTT. It codes for CASSFDPSRVTGELFF.